The sequence of this T cell receptor beta chain was determined in a study of shared clonotypes between healthy human individuals. This clone was detected only once. The antigen is not known. Replicate PCRs from sorted subsets contained approximately 200 ng DNA, which is some 30,000 T cell genomes. TCRdb's copy holds only in-frame clones and misses some; the assay was immunoSEQ multiplex PCR. The data show 330,000 or so clones, more than 60% seen once. Study observations and caveats: Sharing across four donors was highest in naive CD4 (around 5%) and lowest in memory CD8 (roughly 0.4%). On the whole, naive subsets had larger estimated richness than memory subsets had. Despite large depth, sorted-subset datasets appeared incompletely sequenced.

This TCR was sampled from a man aged 25 to 40 in good health. The sample taken for sequencing was memory CD4+ T cells sorted from blood. Subset: CD45RA-negative fraction.

CDR3 loop: CASSQGATDTQYF. CDR3 in DNA: TGCGCCAGCAGTCAAGGAGCGACAGATACGCAGTATTTT. J is TRBJ2-3 and V is TRBV5-1; D not resolved. The CDR3 has 13 amino acids. V was clipped by 5 bases and J by 3 bases, with 10 bases between them. The germline gives CDR1 SGHRS, CDR2 YFSETQ.